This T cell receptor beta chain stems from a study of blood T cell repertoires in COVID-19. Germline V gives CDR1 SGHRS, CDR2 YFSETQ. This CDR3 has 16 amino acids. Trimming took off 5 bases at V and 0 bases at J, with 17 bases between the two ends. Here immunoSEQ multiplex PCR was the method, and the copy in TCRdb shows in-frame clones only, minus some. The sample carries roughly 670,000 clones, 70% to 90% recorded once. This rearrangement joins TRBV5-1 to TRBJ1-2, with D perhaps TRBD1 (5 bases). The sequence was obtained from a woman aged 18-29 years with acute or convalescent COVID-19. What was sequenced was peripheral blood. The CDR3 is CASRPHPTQANYGYTF. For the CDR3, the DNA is TGCGCCAGCAGGCCACACCCTACACAGGCTAACTATGGCTACACCTTC.